Each of the 21 T cell receptor beta chains below was sequenced from the same sample in a study of blood T cell repertoires in COVID-19. The repertoire was sequenced with immunoSEQ multiplex PCR; TCRdb's copy has only in-frame clones and lacks some. The repertoire consists of 200,000 to 250,000 clones, with roughly 85% occurring once and the leading ten covering about 12%. The specimen sequenced was peripheral blood. These receptor sequences come from a woman under 30 who had recovered from COVID-19.

Only one count was recorded for this clone. V and J are TRBV5-1 and TRBJ2-3; 11 positions match TRBD2. V lost 4 bases, J lost 5 bases, and 15 bases stayed unmatched. Germline loops: CDR1 SGHRS, CDR2 YFSETQ. This CDR3 contains 18 residues. Written as DNA, the CDR3 is TGCGCCAGCAGCCGGTGGTTTGGGACTAGCGGAGAACGAGATACGCAGTATTTT. It is translated as CASSRWFGTSGERDTQYF.

The V and J genes are TRBV19 and TRBJ2-5; D possibly corresponds to TRBD2 (6 bases). Trimming took 9 bases from V and 5 from J, leaving 19 bases between them. CDR3 length: 14 residues. The germline gives CDR1 LNHDA, CDR2 SQIVND (reference sequence). The CDR3 protein is CASRPRDFRETQYF. The CDR3 nucleotides are TGTGCCAGCCGACCCAGGGACTTTCGGGAGACCCAGTACTTC.

The V and J genes are TRBV30 and TRBJ1-3; D not resolved. The CDR3 sequence is 14 residues long. Per germline, CDR1 GTSNPN and CDR2 SVGIG (reference sequence). The germline V and J ends were trimmed by 2 bases and 1 base, with 9 bases remaining between them. CDR3 nucleotide sequence: TGTGCCTGGAGTCTCGGGGTGTCTGGAAACACCATATATTTT. It specifies CAWSLGVSGNTIYF.

This chain links TRBV3-1 (or the pseudogene TRBV3-2) with TRBJ2-7; 9 nucleotides align to TRBD2. CDR1 is LGHDT and CDR2 is YNNKEL in the germline V gene (reference sequence). The V gene end was trimmed by 0 bases and the J gene end by 4 bases; junction bases not matched to a gene: 7. This CDR3 has 16 amino acids. The CDR3 here is CASSQERRSGSYEQYF. The CDR3 DNA is TGTGCCAGCAGCCAAGAACGGCGTAGCGGGAGTTACGAGCAGTACTTC.

The CDR3 nucleotides are TGTGCCAGCAGAAACAGGGACTATGGCTACACCTTC. It translates to CASRNRDYGYTF. This chain uses TRBV27 with TRBJ1-2; maybe TRBD1 (6 bases). The CDR3 sequence is 12 residues long. Per the germline V gene, CDR1 is MNHEY and CDR2 is SMNVEV (reference sequence). Between the trimmed V and J ends, which lost 6 bases and 3 bases, there was a span of 8 bases.

The rearrangement joins TRBV19 to TRBJ1-5, with 7 nucleotides matching TRBD1. The germline V gene encodes CDR1 LNHDA and CDR2 SQIVND (reference sequence). The V and J ends lost 3 bases and 1 base, in that order; junction bases with no gene match: 0. The CDR3 loop spans 14 amino acids. In DNA form, the CDR3 reads TGTGCCAGTAGTATGGACAGGAGCAATCAGCCCCAGCATTTT. It translates to CASSMDRSNQPQHF.

This clone has only one observation. The V gene is TRBV6-5, the J gene TRBJ2-3, with TRBD2 matching over 8 bases. The CDR3 spans 15 residues. V trimming: 7 bases; J trimming: 4 bases; junction bases outside the gene matches: 10. The germline V gene encodes CDR1 MNHEY and CDR2 SVGAGI. This CDR3 is CASTPGLVGPDTQYF. The CDR3 DNA reads as TGTGCCAGCACCCCGGGACTAGTGGGACCAGATACGCAGTATTTT.

The rearrangement uses TRBV5-1 and TRBJ1-2, with D possibly being TRBD1 (6 bases). With 5 bases removed from V and 7 bases from J, the gap between germline ends came to 18 bases. The germline V gene has CDR1 SGHRS and CDR2 YFSETQ. This CDR3 contains 14 residues. CDR3 amino acids: CASRRVGGWRGYTF. CDR3 DNA sequence: TGCGCCAGCAGACGAGTAGGGGGATGGCGTGGCTACACCTTC.

A word on this clone: The junction departs from the called germline gene at one end, perhaps through a read error. J is TRBJ2-3 and V is TRBV5-1; 7 positions agree with TRBD2. The CDR3 sequence is 15 residues long. Germline CDR1 SGHRS, CDR2 YFSETQ. In DNA form, the CDR3 reads TGCACCAGCAGCTGGAGTAGCGGGTTATCAGATACGCAGTATTTT. Protein product: CTSSWSSGLSDTQYF.

A remark on this clone: Other DNA sequences in the same sample also yield this CDR3. V is TRBV7-2 and J is TRBJ2-7; D gene uncertain. Germline CDR1 and CDR2: SGHTA and FQGNSA. V lost 4 bases and J lost 1, with 5 bases in between. The CDR3 has 12 residues. The CDR3 DNA follows: TGTGCCAGCAGCTCCCTTTCCTACGAGCAGTACTTC. Amino acids: CASSSLSYEQYF.

This clone was recorded only once. The chain combines TRBV15 with TRBJ2-1; TRBD2 aligns across 10 bases. The V gene's germline CDR1 is LNHNV and CDR2 YYDKDF (reference sequence). The CDR3 extends over 15 amino acids. J gave up 5 bases and V 6 bases, and 7 bases lay outside the gene matches. The CDR3 spells CATRTGLASHNEQFF. The CDR3, as DNA: TGTGCCACCAGAACGGGACTAGCGAGCCACAATGAGCAGTTCTTC.

The J gene is TRBJ1-3, the V gene TRBV5-1, with 7 bases that match TRBD1. The junction had 6 bases not matched to a gene; V was cut back by 3 bases and J by 0 bases. The germline gives CDR1 SGHRS, CDR2 YFSETQ. The CDR3 is 16 residues long. CDR3 sequence reads: CASSYTGQNSGNTIYF. DNA for the CDR3: TGCGCCAGCAGCTATACGGGACAGAACTCTGGAAACACCATATATTTT.

The rearrangement links TRBV13 to TRBJ2-1, with 13 bases fitting TRBD2. The CDR3 extends over 16 amino acids. The germline gives CDR1 PRHDT, CDR2 FYEKMQ (reference sequence). V gave up 5 bases and J gave up 8 bases; unmatched junction bases: 9. CDR3 loop: CASSGSTSGRSDEQFF. The DNA for the CDR3 is TGTGCCAGCAGCGGTTCGACTAGCGGGAGGAGTGATGAGCAGTTCTTC.

The gene calls are TRBV6-1 and TRBJ1-5; 8 nucleotides match TRBD1. V trimming: 0 bases; J trimming: 4 bases; junction bases outside the gene matches: 2. Per germline, CDR1 MNHNS and CDR2 SASEGT. The CDR3 length is 15 residues. The CDR3 DNA sequence: TGTGCCAGCAGTGAAGCAGGGACAGGTAATCAGCCCCAGCATTTT. Protein sequence: CASSEAGTGNQPQHF.

The rearrangement joins TRBV5-4 to TRBJ2-1, with TRBD2 matching over 11 bases. The CDR3 is 16 amino acids. Trimming cost V 0 bases and J 8 bases; bases outside gene matches: 7. CDR1 SGHNT and CDR2 YYREEE come from the germline V gene (reference sequence). The chain's CDR3 is CASSLARLAGRYEQFF. The CDR3 DNA reads TGTGCCAGCAGCTTGGCTCGACTAGCGGGAAGGTATGAGCAGTTCTTC.

The chain joins TRBV2 to TRBJ2-5, with 8 bases fitting TRBD2. J was trimmed by 5 bases and V by 8 bases; bases with no gene match: 7. Germline CDR1 is SNHLY and CDR2 is FYNNEI. The CDR3 is 13 amino acids. The CDR3 DNA follows: TGTGCCAGCCGGGGGGGGACGAGCGAGACCCAGTACTTC. It yields the protein CASRGGTSETQYF. Looking up the rest from reference TRBV2 and TRBJ2-5 gives the full variable domain: EPEVTQTPSHQVTQMGQEVILRCVPISNHLYFYWYRQILGQKVEFLVSFYNNEISEKSEIFDDQFSVERPDGSNFTLKIRSTKLEDSAMYFCASRGGTSETQYFGPGTRLLVL.

This chain uses TRBV4-3 with TRBJ2-7; D is undetermined. The length of the CDR3 is 16 residues. The germline V gene encodes CDR1 LGHNA and CDR2 YSLEER. The V end lost 1 base, the J end lost 3 bases, and 16 bases lay between the germline ends. DNA for the CDR3: TGCGCCAGCAGCCAAGGGCAGGCCGCGCAGGACTACGAGCAGTACTTC. This sequence encodes CASSQGQAAQDYEQYF.

This chain joins TRBV19 and TRBJ2-1, with 7 bases identical to TRBD2. CDR3 length: 15 residues. Germline trimming cut 1 base from V and 5 bases from J; bases unmatched to any gene: 5. CDR1 and CDR2 (germline): LNHDA, SQIVND (reference sequence). For the CDR3, the DNA is TGTGCCAGTAGTATAGGCGGGAGTCACCACAATGAGCAGTTCTTC. It encodes CASSIGGSHHNEQFF.

The chain links TRBV7-6 to TRBJ2-2, with a tentative D call TRBD2 (6 bases). V was pared by 3 bases and J by 1 base, with 9 bases between. Looked up from germline, CDR1 is SGHVS and CDR2 is FNYEAQ. The CDR3 sequence is 15 residues long. The DNA for the CDR3 is TGTGCCAGCAGCTTGGGGACTGAGAACACCGGGGAGCTGTTTTTT. Residues: CASSLGTENTGELFF.

This chain connects TRBV7-3 to TRBJ2-1, with 14 positions matching TRBD2. The CDR3 totals 18 residues. From germline, CDR1 is SGHTA and CDR2 FQGTGA. V lost 2 bases to trimming and J lost 8 bases; unmatched junction nucleotides: 11. The CDR3 bases are TGTGCCAGCAGCTTATATTCTGGACTAGCGGGAGGCAGAGATGAGCAGTTCTTC. Residues: CASSLYSGLAGGRDEQFF.

V usage is TRBV10-1 and J usage is TRBJ2-3; 15 nucleotides line up with TRBD2. This CDR3 is 15 amino acids long. With 3 bases clipped from V and 6 bases from J, the junction kept 1 base outside the gene matches. Germline V gene lookup returns CDR1 WNHNN and CDR2 SYGVQD (reference sequence). The CDR3 reads CASSDGTSGRDTQYF. The CDR3 nucleotides are TGCGCCAGCAGTGATGGGACTAGCGGGAGGGATACGCAGTATTTT.